This entry is about one TCR beta chain. Antigen unknown. Per germline, CDR1 MDHEN and CDR2 SYDVKM. The CDR3 sequence is 15 residues long. The ends were cut back, 6 bases at V and 0 bases at J, with 13 bases in the middle. It was with a sample-barcoded 5' primer and a J-beta primer mix that a second PCR of roughly 7 to 11 cycles was run. Via MiXCR, TCRdb re-called the 5' RACE reads, giving one row per CDR3 protein. In the table there are fewer than 1,200,000 distinct CDR3 sequences, 20% to 25% of which are singletons. The data derive from a study of blood T cells in healthy people across ages. About the study: Template switching captured about one barcoded beta molecule per two T cells. Points from the study as a whole: Across the age range, TCR beta diversity per million T cells fell in a roughly linear way.

These records were also assigned to another study, of T cells of mothers and their children.

The sequencing sample was made of blood. The genes are TRBV28 and TRBJ2-3; no firm D call. This TCR was recovered from a girl aged 2 to 10 in good health. The CDR3 loop is CASRLTTSSTDTQYF. The CDR3 nucleotides read TGTGCCAGCAGACTCACTACCTCTAGCACAGATACGCAGTATTTT.